This T cell receptor (beta chain) was observed in a study of PD-1 blockade in classical Hodgkin lymphoma. Trimming at V came to 4 bases and at J to 6 bases, leaving 9 bases not matched to a gene. The germline CDR1 and CDR2 sequences are SGHTA and FQGNSA. The CDR3 has 14 amino acids. Sequencing used immunoSEQ multiplex PCR; TCRdb keeps in-frame clones, though not all of them. Of 10,000 to 15,000 clones listed, approximately 83% are singletons. Described time point: cycle 4 day 1 (C4D1), after more than 5 weeks of nivolumab. Relapses following autologous stem cell transplantation were seen in all patients, with brentuximab vedotin exposure varying. Purified CD4+ T cells were obtained from thawed PBMCs through magnetic negative selection. Each best response was a complete response, a partial response or progressive disease.

Here the sequenced sample was CD4+ T cells from blood, taken before the fourth cycle of nivolumab. The clonotype was recovered from a human donor with classical Hodgkin lymphoma. V usage is TRBV7-2 and J usage is TRBJ2-7; TRBD1 agrees at 7 bases. The CDR3 DNA reads TGTGCCAGCAGCTCCGACAGGGTACCAGGCGAGCAGTACTTC. This codes for CASSSDRVPGEQYF.